The 10 T cell receptor beta chains presented below share a single source sample, sequenced in a study of blood T cell repertoires in COVID-19. The table came from immunoSEQ multiplex PCR; TCRdb's copy has only in-frame clones and leaves some out. The sample carries over 250,000 clones, 90% recorded once. The sequencing input was PBMCs or T cells enriched from blood (not recorded which). All receptors come from a man aged 60-69 years who had recovered from COVID-19.

The chain employs TRBV7-9 and TRBJ1-1; D call uncertain. V was clipped by 5 bases and J by 1 base, with 11 bases between them. Germline V gene lookup returns CDR1 SEHNR and CDR2 FQNEAQ (reference sequence). The CDR3 length is 14 residues. The CDR3 protein is CASSQEASNTEAFF. The CDR3 nucleotides read TGTGCCAGCAGCCAAGAAGCGTCGAACACTGAAGCTTTCTTT.

This clone appeared once. The V and J genes are TRBV9 and TRBJ2-2; D perhaps matches TRBD2 (5 bases). Germline V gene lookup returns CDR1 SGDLS and CDR2 YYNGEE. This CDR3 spans 16 amino acids. Trimming took 3 bases from V and 1 from J, leaving 13 bases between them. In nucleotides, the CDR3 is TGTGCCAGCAGCGATCGGGGATTTGGGAACACCGGGGAGCTGTTTTTT. It translates to CASSDRGFGNTGELFF.

This chain links TRBV7-3 with TRBJ2-1; 8 positions match TRBD1. The CDR3 runs 15 residues. Germline V lookup: CDR1 SGHTA, CDR2 FQGTGA. V trimming: 5 bases; J trimming: 2 bases; junction bases outside the gene matches: 5. As DNA, the CDR3 is TGTGCCAGCAGCACGACAGGGGCGACCTACAATGAGCAGTTCTTC. Its translation: CASSTTGATYNEQFF.

The count of this clone is one. CDR3 amino acids: CASSSAGGGTGELFF. For the CDR3, the DNA is TGTGCCAGCAGCTCCGCGGGGGGCGGCACCGGGGAGCTGTTTTTT. This chain uses TRBV7-2 with TRBJ2-2; 8 nucleotides line up with TRBD2. The CDR3 extends over 15 amino acids. The germline CDR1 and CDR2 sequences are SGHTA and FQGNSA. Trimming took 4 bases from V and 4 from J; bases not matched to a gene: 5.

The rearrangement links TRBV3-1 (or the pseudogene TRBV3-2) to TRBJ1-5; D gene uncertain. The length of the CDR3 is 13 residues. V was shortened by 1 base and J by 9 bases, with 10 bases between the two germline ends. Per germline, CDR1 LGHDT and CDR2 YNNKEL (reference sequence). DNA of the CDR3: TGTGCCAGCAGCCAAGGAGGGTTGGGGCCCCAGCATTTT. It yields the protein CASSQGGLGPQHF.

CDR3 in amino acids: CATRPGLAGGNWDTDTQYF. CDR3 DNA: TGTGCCACTAGGCCGGGACTAGCGGGGGGTAACTGGGACACAGATACGCAGTATTTT. The chain joins TRBV10-3 to TRBJ2-3; TRBD2 aligns across 15 bases. The trim removed 10 bases at V and 2 bases at J, leaving 16 bases unmatched. CDR1 is ENHRY and CDR2 is SYGVKD in the germline V gene. This CDR3 region has 19 residues.

The chain carries TRBV5-4 and TRBJ2-1; 12 bases are a match to TRBD2. Per the germline V gene, CDR1 is SGHNT and CDR2 is YYREEE (reference sequence). V lost 1 base and J lost 5; bases outside the gene matches: 4. The CDR3 contains 16 residues. In nucleotides, the CDR3 is TGTGCCAGCAGCTTGACTAGCGGGGGGAGAAACAATGAGCAGTTCTTC. It encodes CASSLTSGGRNNEQFF.

The rearrangement links TRBV9 to TRBJ1-5; D uncertain. The germline gives CDR1 SGDLS, CDR2 YYNGEE. The CDR3 runs 14 residues. Trimming left V 0 bases short and J 6 bases short, with 10 bases between. CDR3 residues: CASSVVPGSQPQHF. The CDR3 bases are TGTGCCAGCAGCGTAGTCCCCGGGAGTCAGCCCCAGCATTTT.

The chain carries TRBV5-8 and TRBJ2-7; D not resolved. CDR1 SGHTS and CDR2 YDEGEE come from the germline V gene. The CDR3 length is 17 residues. V lost 4 bases and J lost 0, with 20 bases in between. The CDR3 here is CASSQPPHSWSSYEQYF. The CDR3 bases are TGTGCCAGCAGCCAACCCCCCCATTCCTGGAGCTCCTACGAGCAGTACTTC.

The rearrangement links TRBV5-1 to TRBJ2-3; 11 nucleotides agree with TRBD2. Looked up from germline, CDR1 is SGHRS and CDR2 is YFSETQ. Trimming cost V 3 bases and J 0 bases; bases outside gene matches: 6. The CDR3 extends over 17 amino acids. CDR3 sequence (DNA): TGCGCCAGCAGCTCATCCACTAGCGGGAGTAGCACAGATACGCAGTATTTT. It yields the protein CASSSSTSGSSTDTQYF.